This passage covers 18 T cell receptor beta chains from one sample sequenced in a study of metastatic and nonmetastatic thyroid tumors. No patient received treatment before thyroid surgery. Using MiXCR, TCRdb re-called clones from the PCR reads. The profile shows tens of thousands of clones, more than 15% of them singletons. The sequenced sample was blood. These receptor sequences come from a female donor with papillary thyroid cancer or a benign thyroid nodule (not recorded which). Some clones in this sample may be carry-over from other donors' samples.

For this clone: Just one base apart from a much larger clone, this may be a read error. The rearrangement joins TRBV14 to TRBJ1-1; no clear D. The V and J ends lost 1 base and 1 base respectively, with 7 bases between them. The CDR3 has 14 amino acids. Looked up from germline, CDR1 is SGHDN and CDR2 is FVKESK. The CDR3 spells CASSQVCTNTEAFF. CDR3 coding DNA: TGTGCCAGCAGCCAAGTTTGTACGAACACTGAAGCTTTCTTT.

This chain links TRBV28 with TRBJ1-2; 12 bases map to TRBD1. Germline CDR1 and CDR2: MDHEN and SYDVKM. With 5 bases clipped from V and 1 base from J, the junction kept 8 bases outside the gene matches. This CDR3 spans 17 amino acids. CDR3: CASSVPGTGGLNYGYTF. CDR3 in DNA: TGTGCCAGCAGTGTACCCGGGACAGGGGGCCTTAACTATGGCTACACCTTC.

There are many counts of this clone. This chain links TRBV24-1 with TRBJ2-3; 7 nucleotides align to TRBD1. Per germline, CDR1 KGHDR and CDR2 SFDVKD. The CDR3 consists of 13 residues. V was pared by 6 bases and J by 8 bases, with 7 bases of the junction left unmatched. The CDR3 spells CATSRQGWGTQYF. CDR3 sequence (DNA): TGTGCCACCAGTAGACAGGGCTGGGGTACGCAGTATTTT.

This chain links TRBV6-6 with TRBJ1-6; TRBD1 matches at 9 bases. The CDR3 spans 17 residues. Trimming took 2 bases from V and 5 from J; bases not matched to a gene: 7. Germline-derived CDR1 and CDR2 are MNHNY and SVGAGI (reference sequence). The CDR3 here is CASSYGGQGGHNSPLHF. The CDR3 coding sequence is TGTGCCAGCAGTTACGGGGGACAGGGCGGACATAATTCACCCCTCCACTTT.

V gene TRBV6-1 combines with J gene TRBJ1-5; D is possibly TRBD1 (5 bases). This CDR3 region has 17 residues. V lost 5 bases and J lost 3, with 20 bases in between. Germline CDR1 MNHNS, CDR2 SASEGT. The CDR3 coding sequence is TGTGCCAGCAGTACGGGACCCTCGGGGCATATCAATCAGCCCCAGCATTTT. This sequence encodes CASSTGPSGHINQPQHF.

In this sample, this clone turned up many times. The chain carries TRBV6-1 and TRBJ2-7, with D hard to call. The CDR3 has 10 amino acids. V dropped 2 bases and J dropped 8 bases, with 4 bases sitting between them. Germline V gene lookup returns CDR1 MNHNS and CDR2 SASEGT. The CDR3 DNA is TGTGCCAGCAGTGAACCACAGCAGTACTTC. Its translation is CASSEPQQYF.

This clone was counted at least ten times. This rearrangement joins TRBV11-1 to TRBJ1-2; 8 positions match TRBD1. Germline V gene lookup returns CDR1 SGHAT and CDR2 FQDESV (reference sequence). The length of the CDR3 is 16 residues. Trimming took 7 bases from V and 2 from J; bases not matched to a gene: 12. CDR3 residues: CASTRGDRGGNYGYTF. As DNA, the CDR3 is TGTGCCAGCACCAGAGGCGACAGGGGCGGGAACTATGGCTACACCTTC.

This clone was recorded at least ten times. The J gene is TRBJ2-3, the V gene TRBV30; D is possibly TRBD1 (7 bases). Trimming took off 8 bases at V and 1 base at J, with 16 bases between the two ends. This CDR3 spans 14 amino acids. Germline CDR1 reads GTSNPN; CDR2 reads SVGIG (reference sequence). CDR3 region: CAVRGRGGTDTQYF. DNA for the CDR3: TGTGCCGTGAGGGGCAGGGGGGGCACAGATACGCAGTATTTT.

The chain couples TRBV20-1 to TRBJ2-3, with 8 bases identical to TRBD2. Trimming took 6 bases from V and 0 from J; bases not matched to a gene: 8. Germline assignment: CDR1 DFQATT and CDR2 SNEGSKA (reference sequence). The CDR3 runs 15 residues. The CDR3 loop is CSAIRASGSTDTQYF. CDR3 in DNA: TGCAGTGCAATACGGGCTAGCGGGAGCACAGATACGCAGTATTTT.

This clone has a count of ten or more. The genes are TRBV20-1 and TRBJ2-4; the D gene could be TRBD1 or TRBD2 (5 bases each). The V end lost 0 bases, the J end lost 6 bases, and 18 bases lay between the germline ends. Germline assignment: CDR1 DFQATT and CDR2 SNEGSKA (reference sequence). This CDR3 region has 16 residues. The chain's CDR3 is CSARDAVGGGGNIQYF. The CDR3 coding sequence is TGCAGTGCTAGAGATGCAGTGGGCGGTGGGGGAAACATTCAGTACTTC.

Ten or more counts support this clone. The same CDR3 can be traced to other DNA sequences in this sample. The rearrangement uses TRBV18 and TRBJ2-2; maybe TRBD1 (5 bases). Germline V lookup: CDR1 KGHSH, CDR2 LQKENI. The CDR3 is 15 residues long. Trimming shortened V by 3 bases and J by 0 bases, and 8 bases separated the two germline ends. The CDR3 DNA reads TGTGCCAGCTCACCCGGACAAGCGAACACCGGGGAGCTGTTTTTT. It codes for CASSPGQANTGELFF. The full variable domain, rest sourced from reference TRBV18 and TRBJ2-2, is NAGVMQNPRHLVRRRGQEARLRCSPMKGHSHVYWYRQLPEEGLKFMVYLQKENIIDESGMPKERFSAEFPKEGPSILRIQQVVRGDSAAYFCASSPGQANTGELFFGEGSRLTVL.

CDR3 in DNA: TGTGCCTGGAGTGTAGGACAGGGGGATCAGCCCCAGCATTTT. Its protein product is CAWSVGQGDQPQHF. The V gene is TRBV30, the J gene TRBJ1-5, with 10 bases matching TRBD1. J lost 5 bases, V lost 0 bases, and 1 base had no gene match. The CDR3 has 14 amino acids. Germline V CDR1 and CDR2: GTSNPN, SVGIG (reference sequence).

The chain employs TRBV4-1 and TRBJ2-1; 9 nucleotides match TRBD2. This CDR3 region has 14 residues. Trimming at V came to 0 bases and at J to 9 bases, leaving 3 bases not matched to a gene. The V gene's germline CDR1 is MGHRA and CDR2 YSYEKL. The CDR3 reads CASSQETSGGEQFF. The CDR3 DNA is TGCGCCAGCAGCCAAGAGACTAGCGGAGGTGAGCAGTTCTTC.

The table lists this clone with many counts. The chain combines TRBV3-1 with TRBJ1-2; D gene unclear. Trimming cost V 3 bases and J 8 bases, with 7 bases left between them. The CDR3 length is 11 residues. Per the germline V gene, CDR1 is LGHDT and CDR2 is YNNKEL (reference sequence). In nucleotides, the CDR3 is TGTGCCAGCAGCCATGGCGGCGGCTACACCTTC. Its protein is CASSHGGGYTF.

This clone was detected ten times or more. The chain couples TRBV6-1 to TRBJ2-2; possible D gene TRBD1, 6 bases. The CDR3 sequence is 17 residues long. Germline CDR1 and CDR2: MNHNS and SASEGT. V was clipped by 0 bases and J by 0 bases, with 11 bases between them. CDR3 residues: CASSEALDSANTGELFF. CDR3 in DNA: TGTGCCAGCAGTGAAGCCCTGGACAGCGCGAACACCGGGGAGCTGTTTTTT.

At least ten counts were recorded for this clone. The rearrangement uses TRBV28 and TRBJ2-6; the D is unclear. Germline V gives CDR1 MDHEN, CDR2 SYDVKM. V was pared by 4 bases and J by 1 base, with 8 bases between. This CDR3 is built from 15 residues. CDR3 in DNA: TGTGCCAGCAGTTCACGGAAGTCTGGGGCCAACGTCCTGACTTTC. Protein product: CASSSRKSGANVLTF.

This clone appeared many times. The CDR3 DNA is TGTGCCAGCAGCTCGCTGGACAGCTGCGAGCAGCCCCAGCATTTT. Amino acids: CASSSLDSCEQPQHF. This rearrangement joins TRBV11-1 to TRBJ1-5; D perhaps matches TRBD1 (6 bases). Germline V lookup: CDR1 SGHAT, CDR2 FQDESV (reference sequence). V lost 4 bases, J lost 7 bases, and 17 bases lay in between. CDR3 size: 15 residues.

This clone occurred many times. This rearrangement joins TRBV11-2 to TRBJ2-5; D may match TRBD1 or TRBD2 (5 bases each). The CDR3 covers 13 residues. V was shortened by 1 base and J by 3 bases, with 6 bases between the two germline ends. CDR1 and CDR2 from the germline V gene are SGHAT and FQNNGV. CDR3 residues: CASSLGGEETQYF. The CDR3 bases are TGTGCCAGCAGCTTAGGAGGGGAAGAGACCCAGTACTTC.